The present entry profiles one T cell receptor (beta chain) with its context. Its antigen is unknown. TCRdb independently ran MiXCR on the 5' RACE reads; one entry per CDR3 protein. This table holds about 280,000 distinct CDR3 sequences, less than 9% found once. V gave up 5 bases and J gave up 7 bases, with 12 bases separating them. CDR3 length equals 12 residues. CDR1 and CDR2 from the germline V gene are DFQATT and SNEGSKA (reference sequence). The record originates from a study of identical twins. Study-wide points: Within cord blood, abundant beta clonotypes carried fewer insertions, but memory repertoires showed no such trend. With monozygotic twins, out-of-frame TCR alpha sharing exceeded what models estimated.

This same sample was also part of a study on yellow fever vaccine responses in identical twins.

Input material: memory (CD45RO+) T cells sorted from blood. This rearrangement joins TRBV20-1 to TRBJ1-5; no clear D. The clonotype was recovered from a woman aged 18-30 years in good health. The CDR3 region has the DNA TGCAGTGCTTCCCACCTGGGACAGCCCCAGCATTTT. Its translation: CSASHLGQPQHF.